This is a list of T cell receptor beta chains from one sample in a study of shared clonotypes between healthy human individuals. Method: immunoSEQ multiplex PCR; TCRdb's copy keeps in-frame clones and lacks some. This sample yields fewer than 3 million clones, of which 85% to 95% are seen a single time; 0.37% belongs to the top ten. Material: naive CD4+ T cells from PBMCs. Source of these receptors: a man aged 18 to 30 in good health. Some clones in this sample may be carry-over from other donors' samples. The CDR3 runs from the conserved cysteine through the conserved F or W. A D gene is named only where the DNA matches it firmly. Size is omitted from some rows. Given values are once, few, many or a class for expanded clones.

d_call clone_size j_call v_call cdr3_nt cdr3_aa
NA NA TRBJ1-2 TRBV28 TGTGCCAGCAGTTCTTCACAGGGTTGGGATGGCTACACCTTC CASSSSQGWDGYTF
NA NA TRBJ2-5 TRBV5-6 TGTGCCAGCAGCTCGATTAATGGGGAGGAGACCCAGTACTTC CASSSINGEETQYF
NA once TRBJ1-4 TRBV28 TGTGCCAGCAGCTCCCCGACAGGCTCTAATGAAAAACTGTTTTTT CASSSPTGSNEKLFF
TRBD2 NA TRBJ2-1 TRBV27 TGTGCCAGCAGTTCCGGGACTAGCGGGAGGGGATACAATGAGCAGTTCTTC CASSSGTSGRGYNEQFF
TRBD1 NA TRBJ1-4 TRBV28 TGTGCCAGCAATCGGGACAGACCTAATGAAAAACTGTTTTTT CASNRDRPNEKLFF
TRBD1 NA TRBJ2-7 TRBV5-6 TGTGCCAGCAGTACCCAGACAGGGAATTACGAGCAGTACTTC CASSTQTGNYEQYF
TRBD2 NA TRBJ2-5 TRBV4-2 TGTGCCAGCAGCCAAGGGGGACTAGCGGGCCCAGAGACCCAGTACTTC CASSQGGLAGPETQYF
NA NA TRBJ1-6 TRBV7-9 TGTGCCAGCAGCACCCGGGGGGCTGGGGTATTCTCACCCCTCCACTTT CASSTRGAGVFSPLHF
NA NA TRBJ2-3 TRBV14 TGTGCCAGCAGCCAAGCTTTAGTCCGCTATTTT CASSQALVRYF
NA once TRBJ2-5 TRBV19 TGTGCCAGTAGTATAGTCCTAGCCGCAAAAGAGACCCAGTACTTC CASSIVLAAKETQYF
TRBD1 NA TRBJ2-1 TRBV5-4 TGTGCCAGCAGCACGGACAGGGGTGGGCAGTTCTTC CASSTDRGGQFF
TRBD1 NA TRBJ1-5 TRBV5-1 TGCGCCAGCAGCTTGGGGACAGGGGGGCCCAATCAGCCCCAGCATTTT CASSLGTGGPNQPQHF
NA NA TRBJ2-5 TRBV20-1 TGCAGTGCCAAGAGGGAGGAGACCCAGTACTTC CSAKREETQYF
TRBD1 few TRBJ1-1 TRBV2 TGTGCCAGCAGGATACAGGGGGCCACTGAAGCTTTCTTT CASRIQGATEAFF
NA NA TRBJ2-5 TRBV5-4 TGTGCCAGCAGCCAAGTGGGGTATCAAGAGACCCAGTACTTC CASSQVGYQETQYF
NA NA TRBJ2-5 TRBV6-5 TGTGCCAGCAGTTACTCAAGGCGCGCGGAGACCCAGTACTTC CASSYSRRAETQYF
NA few TRBJ2-2 TRBV18 TGTGCCAGCTCACCACCGAGCAACGGGGAGCTGTTTTTT CASSPPSNGELFF
NA NA TRBJ1-5 TRBV7-2 TGTGCCAGCAGCTTACGGGGGCTGGGTCAGCCCCAGCATTTT CASSLRGLGQPQHF
NA NA TRBJ2-3 TRBV7-3 TGTGCCAGCAGCTTAACGCATCTTTCAGGTCAGACGCAGTATTTT CASSLTHLSGQTQYF
TRBD1 few TRBJ2-7 TRBV5-5 TGTGCCAGCAGCTTGAGGGACAGGGGGCACCACTTC CASSLRDRGHHF
TRBD1 NA TRBJ2-7 TRBV28 TGTGCCAGCAGCTCACCGGGACAGGGTACGGGGAGGCAGTACTTC CASSSPGQGTGRQYF
NA NA TRBJ1-3 TRBV5-4 TGTGCCAGCAGCTTGGGGGGGGCAGGTAACACCATATATTTT CASSLGGAGNTIYF
NA few TRBJ1-1 TRBV2 TGTGCCAGCATGGATAGGACAGCCAGAAGGTTAGCTTTCTTT CASMDRTARRLAFF
NA NA TRBJ2-7 TRBV5-8 TGTGCCAGCAGCTTATTCCGGCGCGGCTTTTACGAGCAGTACTTC CASSLFRRGFYEQYF
NA NA TRBJ1-2 TRBV28 TGTGCCAGCAGTTTATCCTTCTATGGCTACACCTTC CASSLSFYGYTF
NA NA TRBJ1-1 TRBV9 TGTGCCAGCAGCGTAGCCGGGGGCAGGAACACTGAAGCTTTCTTT CASSVAGGRNTEAFF
NA few TRBJ1-1 TRBV27 TGTGCCAGCACGACCGGGGGCGTAGCTTTCTTT CASTTGGVAFF
NA NA TRBJ2-2 TRBV5-1 TGCGCCAGCAGCCCCTTCCTGGGGAGCACCGGGGAGCTGTTTTTT CASSPFLGSTGELFF
TRBD2 NA TRBJ2-7 TRBV5-1 TGCGCCAGCAGCTCAGGACTAGCGGGATTCTACGAGCAGTACTTC CASSSGLAGFYEQYF
TRBD1 NA TRBJ2-1 TRBV11-1 TGTGCCAGCAGCCCTCTCCGGACAGGGTGGACCTACAATGAGCAGTTCTTC CASSPLRTGWTYNEQFF
TRBD2 NA TRBJ2-1 TRBV19 TGTGCCAGTAGTATCCGGGGGAGGGCCACGGATGAGCAGTTCTTC CASSIRGRATDEQFF
NA NA TRBJ1-5 TRBV30 TGTGCCTGGGGGACTGTTAGCAATCAGCCCCAGCATTTT CAWGTVSNQPQHF
TRBD2 NA TRBJ2-1 TRBV7-3 TGTGCCAGCAGCTTAAGGGTCGCTAGCGGGAACTATGAGCAGTTCTTC CASSLRVASGNYEQFF
TRBD2 few TRBJ2-3 TRBV18 TGTGCCAGCTCACCAAATTTGACTAGCGGGGACTACACAGATACGCAGTATTTT CASSPNLTSGDYTDTQYF
TRBD2 NA TRBJ2-2 TRBV11-2 TGTGCCAGCAGCCCCGGGAGGTGGCAGAACACCGGGGAGCTGTTTTTT CASSPGRWQNTGELFF
NA NA TRBJ2-3 TRBV15 TGTGCCACCAGCAGAGATCCGAACCAGGGATATACGCAGTATTTT CATSRDPNQGYTQYF
TRBD1 NA TRBJ2-6 TRBV28 TGTGCCAGCTACGGGACAGCTGGGGCCAACGTCCTGACTTTC CASYGTAGANVLTF
NA NA TRBJ2-7 TRBV2 TGTGCCAGCATGGACAGAGGGCGCGAGCAGTACTTC CASMDRGREQYF
NA NA TRBJ2-7 TRBV6-1 TGTGCCAGCAGTGAAAGGGGAAGTGGGGTCTACGAGCAGTACTTC CASSERGSGVYEQYF
NA NA TRBJ2-3 TRBV4-1 TGCGCCAGCAGCCAAGAGTGGCAGCAGGTGATGGATACGCAGTATTTT CASSQEWQQVMDTQYF
TRBD1 NA TRBJ2-3 TRBV5-1 TGCGCCAGCAGCTTGGTTGCAGGGGGCAGCACAGATACGCAGTATTTT CASSLVAGGSTDTQYF
NA NA TRBJ1-5 TRBV6-6 TGTGCCAGCAGTCCAGGGTACAATCAGCCCCAGCATTTT CASSPGYNQPQHF
NA NA TRBJ2-7 TRBV5-1 TGCGCCAGCAGCTTGGACGGGGCGGGTCTCGAGCAGTACTTC CASSLDGAGLEQYF
NA NA TRBJ1-1 TRBV6-6 TGTGCCAGCAGGGTCACCGACAGCTGGAGTACTGAAGCTTTCTTT CASRVTDSWSTEAFF
NA NA TRBJ1-4 TRBV6-1 TGTGCCGCGGGGGAGGGGAAAAAACTGTTTTTT CAAGEGKKLFF
NA NA TRBJ2-1 TRBV27 TGTGCCAGCAGTTTACAGTGGGAGGTCCCCTACAATGAGCAGTTCTTC CASSLQWEVPYNEQFF
NA NA TRBJ1-2 TRBV5-4 TGTGCCAGCAGCTTGGATCGCAGGGGTGGCTACACCTTC CASSLDRRGGYTF
NA NA TRBJ2-5 TRBV5-1 TGCGCCAGCAGCTTGGATGGGACCCAGTACTTC CASSLDGTQYF
NA NA TRBJ2-7 TRBV5-1 TGCGCCAGCAGCTTGGCAGGGCTTTACGAGCAGTACTTC CASSLAGLYEQYF
TRBD2 NA TRBJ2-7 TRBV10-3 TGTGCCATCAGTGGACTAGCGGGAGTATACGAGCAGTACTTC CAISGLAGVYEQYF
TRBD2 NA TRBJ2-5 TRBV30 TGTGCCTGGAGGAGTAGCGGGAGCCCAGAGACCCAGTACTTC CAWRSSGSPETQYF